This T cell receptor (beta chain) was observed in a study of blood T cell repertoires in COVID-19. In the study overall: Italy, Spain and the United States were the sources of the convalescent and acute COVID-19 samples.

Only in-frame clones appear in the TCRdb table, and some are missing; sequencing was by immunoSEQ multiplex PCR. The sample carries about 100,000 clones, roughly 87% recorded once. Sequenced: peripheral blood. The TCR comes from a young man in a cohort sampled during active COVID-19.

CDR3 coding DNA: TGTGCCAGCAGCCCCGGGACAGATGATCAGCCCCAGCATTTT. Translated, it gives CASSPGTDDQPQHF. The chain joins TRBV6-4 to TRBJ1-5; 7 bases fit TRBD1. This CDR3 is built from 14 residues. Trimming took 6 bases from V and 5 from J; bases not matched to a gene: 7. In germline, CDR1 is MRHNA, CDR2 SNTAGT.